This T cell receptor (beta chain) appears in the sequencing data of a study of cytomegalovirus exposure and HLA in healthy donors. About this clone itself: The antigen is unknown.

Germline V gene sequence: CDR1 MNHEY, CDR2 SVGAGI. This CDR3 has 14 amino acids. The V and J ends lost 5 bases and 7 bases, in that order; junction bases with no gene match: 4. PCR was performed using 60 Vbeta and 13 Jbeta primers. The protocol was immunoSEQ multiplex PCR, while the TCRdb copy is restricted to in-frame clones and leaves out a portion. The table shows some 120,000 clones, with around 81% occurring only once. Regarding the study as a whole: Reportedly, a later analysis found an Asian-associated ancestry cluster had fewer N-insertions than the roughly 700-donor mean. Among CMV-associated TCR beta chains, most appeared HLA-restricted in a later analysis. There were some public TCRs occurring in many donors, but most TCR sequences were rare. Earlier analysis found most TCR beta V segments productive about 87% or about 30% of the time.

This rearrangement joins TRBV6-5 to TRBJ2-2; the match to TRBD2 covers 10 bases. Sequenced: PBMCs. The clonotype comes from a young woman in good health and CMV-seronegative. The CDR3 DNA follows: TGTGCCAGCAGTCTAGCGGGAGTCCACGGGGAGCTGTTTTTT. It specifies CASSLAGVHGELFF.